This T cell receptor (beta chain) was recovered during a study of blood T cell repertoires in COVID-19. Study-level information: T cells, B-cell-depleted T cells, or PBMCs provided the cDNA or gDNA that served as material.

Individuals aged roughly 18 to 95 years were recruited from fewer than 30 US areas. Cohort 3 recovered donors had two negative PCRs, clearance, or symptom resolution. Trimming removed 4 bases at V and 8 bases at J, with 11 bases between. The CDR3 runs 12 residues. Germline V CDR1 and CDR2: SGHTA, FQGTGA. In the authors' methods: By means of reference gene primer amplification, nucleated cell counts were estimated. TCRdb's table, derived via immunoSEQ multiplex PCR, lists solely in-frame clones and lacks some. V and J calls plus clone size are reproduced from that table; the DNA served to infer D and trimming. The sample includes around 190,000 clones, 81% of them seen just once.

Sequencing was done on a sample of PBMCs or T cells enriched from blood (not recorded which). The sequence derives from a man aged 35 to 55 who had recovered from COVID-19. This sequence joins TRBV7-3 and TRBJ1-1; D may be TRBD1 (5 bases). The CDR3 reads CASSSGHTEAFF. CDR3 DNA: TGTGCCAGCAGCTCTGGACATACGGAAGCTTTCTTT.